These T cell receptor beta chains were read from a single sample in a study of breast tumors, draining lymph nodes, adjacent tissues. TCRdb processed the multiplex PCR reads anew with MiXCR; each CDR3 protein has one entry. The sample holds 47,000 or so distinct CDR3 sequences, about 21% seen once. The sample consisted of breast tumor tissue. Receptor source: a female donor with breast cancer. Some clones in this sample may be carry-over from other donors' samples. Each CDR3 is given with its conserved first and last residue. The order of the fields is V gene, D gene, clone size, CDR3 length, J gene, CDR3 DNA, CDR3 protein. D genes are given only for firm matches. The listing skips clone size in some rows; elsewhere it reads once, few, many or a size class.

V gene: TRBV28; D gene: .; clone size: few; CDR3 length: 15; J gene: TRBJ2-3; CDR3 DNA: TGTGCCAGCAGTGGCCAACTAGTTTCCCCAGATACGCAGTATTTT; CDR3 protein: CASSGQLVSPDTQYF
V gene: TRBV20-1; D gene: TRBD1; clone size: many; CDR3 length: 14; J gene: TRBJ2-7; CDR3 DNA: TGCAGTGCTACCTACGGACAGGGCCCCTACGAGCAGTACTTC; CDR3 protein: CSATYGQGPYEQYF
V gene: TRBV3-1; D gene: TRBD1; clone size: many; CDR3 length: 17; J gene: TRBJ1-6; CDR3 DNA: TGTGCCAGCAGCCCTACCTACAGGGGACCCTATAATTCACCCCTCCACTTT; CDR3 protein: CASSPTYRGPYNSPLHF
V gene: TRBV19; D gene: .; clone size: many; CDR3 length: 16; J gene: TRBJ2-6; CDR3 DNA: TGTGCCAGTAGTAGTCAATCTAACTCTGGGGCCAACGTCCTGACTTTC; CDR3 protein: CASSSQSNSGANVLTF
V gene: TRBV3-1; D gene: .; clone size: many; CDR3 length: 16; J gene: TRBJ2-1; CDR3 DNA: TGTGCCAGCAGCCAAGGTAGCGGACACTCCTACAATGAGCAGTTCTTC; CDR3 protein: CASSQGSGHSYNEQFF
V gene: TRBV20-1; D gene: .; clone size: many; CDR3 length: 14; J gene: TRBJ2-3; CDR3 DNA: TGCAGTGCCCCTCGACGGAGTGGCACAGATACGCAGTATTTT; CDR3 protein: CSAPRRSGTDTQYF
V gene: TRBV20-1; D gene: TRBD1; clone size: .; CDR3 length: 13; J gene: TRBJ1-2; CDR3 DNA: TGCAGTGCTAGTAGGGACAGGGCTGGAGGCTACACCTTC; CDR3 protein: CSASRDRAGGYTF
V gene: TRBV5-1; D gene: .; clone size: many; CDR3 length: 15; J gene: TRBJ1-2; CDR3 DNA: TGCGCCAGCAGCTTGGCGGTGGGGGCAGGGTATGGCTACACCTTC; CDR3 protein: CASSLAVGAGYGYTF
V gene: TRBV24-1; D gene: .; clone size: many; CDR3 length: 13; J gene: TRBJ1-2; CDR3 DNA: TGTGCCACCAGTGAAGGCAGGGGTTATGGCTACACCTTC; CDR3 protein: CATSEGRGYGYTF
V gene: TRBV2; D gene: .; clone size: many; CDR3 length: 14; J gene: TRBJ1-6; CDR3 DNA: TGTCCTCCAGCAGCGGTAATAGGGAATTCACCCCTCCACTTT; CDR3 protein: CPPAAVIGNSPLHF
V gene: TRBV9; D gene: TRBD2; clone size: many; CDR3 length: 16; J gene: TRBJ2-3; CDR3 DNA: TGTGCCAGCAGCGACGGGACTAGCGGTAGTACAGATACGCAGTATTTT; CDR3 protein: CASSDGTSGSTDTQYF
V gene: TRBV5-1; D gene: .; clone size: many; CDR3 length: 13; J gene: TRBJ1-2; CDR3 DNA: TGCGCCAGCAGCTTGTCGGATAGCGACGGCTACACCTTC; CDR3 protein: CASSLSDSDGYTF
V gene: TRBV9; D gene: .; clone size: many; CDR3 length: 12; J gene: TRBJ2-3; CDR3 DNA: TGTGCCAGCAGCGGGGCGACAGATACGCAGTATTTT; CDR3 protein: CASSGATDTQYF
V gene: TRBV29-1; D gene: .; clone size: .; CDR3 length: 12; J gene: TRBJ2-7; CDR3 DNA: TGCAGCGCTAAGGGGATGGGGTACGAGCAGTACTTC; CDR3 protein: CSAKGMGYEQYF
V gene: TRBV3-1; D gene: .; clone size: many; CDR3 length: 12; J gene: TRBJ2-5; CDR3 DNA: TGTGCCAGCACCGGGGCCGGAGAGACCCAGTACTTC; CDR3 protein: CASTGAGETQYF
V gene: TRBV7-6; D gene: .; clone size: .; CDR3 length: 14; J gene: TRBJ2-3; CDR3 DNA: TGTGCCAGCAGCTTGGAGGCTAGCACAGATACGCAGTATTTT; CDR3 protein: CASSLEASTDTQYF
V gene: TRBV20-1; D gene: .; clone size: many; CDR3 length: 11; J gene: TRBJ2-3; CDR3 DNA: TGCAGTGCTAGACAATCAGATACGCAGTATTTT; CDR3 protein: CSARQSDTQYF
V gene: TRBV10-2; D gene: TRBD1; clone size: medium-sized; CDR3 length: 19; J gene: TRBJ2-3; CDR3 DNA: TGCGCCAGCAGACTCCCCGTCCCGGGACAGGGGTCATACACAGATACGCAGTATTTT; CDR3 protein: CASRLPVPGQGSYTDTQYF
V gene: TRBV19; D gene: .; clone size: many; CDR3 length: 14; J gene: TRBJ2-7; CDR3 DNA: TGTGCCAGTAGTAGGGGCAGGGCCTCCTACGAGCAGTACTTC; CDR3 protein: CASSRGRASYEQYF
V gene: TRBV20-1; D gene: .; clone size: many; CDR3 length: 14; J gene: TRBJ1-6; CDR3 DNA: TGCAGTGCTAGGAAGGCAGGGCCCAATTCACCCCTCCACTTT; CDR3 protein: CSARKAGPNSPLHF
V gene: TRBV12-3/TRBV12-4; D gene: .; clone size: many; CDR3 length: 12; J gene: TRBJ2-7; CDR3 DNA: TGTGCCAGCAGTTTGGAGGGTTACGAGCAGTACTTC; CDR3 protein: CASSLEGYEQYF
V gene: TRBV5-1; D gene: TRBD1; clone size: .; CDR3 length: 13; J gene: TRBJ2-7; CDR3 DNA: TGCGCCAGCAGCCGGGACAGGAACTACGAGCAGTACTTC; CDR3 protein: CASSRDRNYEQYF
V gene: TRBV10-3; D gene: TRBD1; clone size: few; CDR3 length: 15; J gene: TRBJ1-1; CDR3 DNA: TGTGCCATCAGTGGGGGACAGGGGATGAACACTGAAGCTTTCTTT; CDR3 protein: CAISGGQGMNTEAFF
V gene: TRBV7-6; D gene: .; clone size: .; CDR3 length: 15; J gene: TRBJ1-6; CDR3 DNA: TGTGCCAGCAGCTTACGGGGGGCGCGCAATTCACCCCTCTACTTC; CDR3 protein: CASSLRGARNSPLYF
V gene: TRBV7-9; D gene: .; clone size: few; CDR3 length: 15; J gene: TRBJ2-3; CDR3 DNA: TGTGCCAGCAGCCCGGAGTGGGGCCGGGGGCATACGCAGTATTTT; CDR3 protein: CASSPEWGRGHTQYF
V gene: TRBV12-3/TRBV12-4; D gene: TRBD2; clone size: many; CDR3 length: 15; J gene: TRBJ2-1; CDR3 DNA: TGTGCCAGCAATAAGCGGGGGCCCTCCTACAATGAGCAGTTCTTC; CDR3 protein: CASNKRGPSYNEQFF
V gene: TRBV15; D gene: .; clone size: .; CDR3 length: 14; J gene: TRBJ2-5; CDR3 DNA: TGTGCCACCAGCAGACACTGGGGCCAAGAGACCCAGTACTTC; CDR3 protein: CATSRHWGQETQYF
V gene: TRBV20-1; D gene: TRBD1; clone size: many; CDR3 length: 15; J gene: TRBJ2-1; CDR3 DNA: TGCAGTGCTAAAAGCCCGGGACAGCTTTACAATGAGCAGTTCTTC; CDR3 protein: CSAKSPGQLYNEQFF
V gene: TRBV5-1; D gene: TRBD1; clone size: many; CDR3 length: 15; J gene: TRBJ1-4; CDR3 DNA: TGCGCCAGCAGCCTAGCCGGGACAGGGGCTGAAAAACTGTTTTTT; CDR3 protein: CASSLAGTGAEKLFF
V gene: TRBV24-1; D gene: TRBD1; clone size: many; CDR3 length: 15; J gene: TRBJ1-5; CDR3 DNA: TGTGCCACCAGCACCGGGACAGCCGGTGCTCGGCCCCAGCATTTT; CDR3 protein: CATSTGTAGARPQHF
V gene: TRBV28; D gene: TRBD2; clone size: .; CDR3 length: 15; J gene: TRBJ2-1; CDR3 DNA: TGTGCCAGCAGCCTAGCGGGAGAGGCCTACAATGAGCAGTTCTTC; CDR3 protein: CASSLAGEAYNEQFF
V gene: TRBV28; D gene: TRBD1; clone size: .; CDR3 length: 18; J gene: TRBJ1-4; CDR3 DNA: TGTGCCACCACGCGGACAGGGATATTCGTAGGCACTAATGAAAAACTGTTTTTT; CDR3 protein: CATTRTGIFVGTNEKLFF
V gene: TRBV27; D gene: .; clone size: many; CDR3 length: 16; J gene: TRBJ1-3; CDR3 DNA: TGTGCCAGCAGTTTAAGGGGGTTCGGCTCTGGAAACACCATATATTTT; CDR3 protein: CASSLRGFGSGNTIYF
V gene: TRBV7-9; D gene: .; clone size: many; CDR3 length: 15; J gene: TRBJ2-3; CDR3 DNA: TGTGCCAGCAGCTTAGCAGGGCCAACCACAGATACGCAGTATTTT; CDR3 protein: CASSLAGPTTDTQYF
V gene: TRBV20-1; D gene: .; clone size: .; CDR3 length: 15; J gene: TRBJ1-6; CDR3 DNA: TGCAGTGCTAGAGCCGGACAGACCTATAATTCACCCCTCCACTTT; CDR3 protein: CSARAGQTYNSPLHF
V gene: TRBV18; D gene: .; clone size: .; CDR3 length: 15; J gene: TRBJ2-1; CDR3 DNA: TGTGCCAGCTCACCAAAAGGTGCCTCCTACAATGAGCAGTCCTTC; CDR3 protein: CASSPKGASYNEQSF
V gene: TRBV20-1; D gene: TRBD1; clone size: many; CDR3 length: 16; J gene: TRBJ2-2; CDR3 DNA: TGCAGTGCTAGGGGGGACAGGGCTCCGAACACCGGGGAGCTGTTTTTT; CDR3 protein: CSARGDRAPNTGELFF
V gene: TRBV6-6; D gene: .; clone size: many; CDR3 length: 13; J gene: TRBJ2-5; CDR3 DNA: TGTGCCAGCAGCCGGACGGAACAAGAGACCCAGTACTTC; CDR3 protein: CASSRTEQETQYF
V gene: TRBV4-1; D gene: .; clone size: many; CDR3 length: 15; J gene: TRBJ2-5; CDR3 DNA: TGCGCCAGCAGCCAAGATTGGGGAAACCAAGAGACCCAGTACTTC; CDR3 protein: CASSQDWGNQETQYF
V gene: TRBV7-2; D gene: .; clone size: many; CDR3 length: 13; J gene: TRBJ1-5; CDR3 DNA: TGTGCCAGCAGCCCCCAAAGTGGGCAGCCCCAGCATTTT; CDR3 protein: CASSPQSGQPQHF